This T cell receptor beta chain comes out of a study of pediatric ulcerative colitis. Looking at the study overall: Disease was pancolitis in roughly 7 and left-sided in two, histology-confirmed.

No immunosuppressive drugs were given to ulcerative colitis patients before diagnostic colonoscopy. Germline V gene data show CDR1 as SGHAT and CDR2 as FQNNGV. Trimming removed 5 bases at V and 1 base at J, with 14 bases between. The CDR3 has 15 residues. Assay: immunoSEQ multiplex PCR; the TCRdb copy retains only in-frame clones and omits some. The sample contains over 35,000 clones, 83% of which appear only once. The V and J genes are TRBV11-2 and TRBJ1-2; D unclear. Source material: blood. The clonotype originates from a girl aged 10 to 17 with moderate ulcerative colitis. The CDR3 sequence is CASSPVTGVNYGYTF. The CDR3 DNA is TGTGCCAGCAGCCCCGTGACGGGAGTTAACTATGGCTACACCTTC.